Each of the 28 T cell receptor beta chains below was sequenced from the same sample in a study of tumor-infiltrating lymphocytes in primary liver carcinoma (dated by TCRdb to the late 2010s). Without any cell sorting, total RNA and DNA were co-extracted from about 20-30 mg of bulk tissue using the AllPrep DNA/RNA mini kit. The listed sequencing device is Illumina HiSeq 2500. TCRbeta-specific cDNA was reverse-transcribed from 500 ng total RNA using a constant-region primer and ProtoScript II reverse transcriptase. TCRbeta libraries were built with three nested multiplex PCR rounds, a slightly modified ARM-PCR procedure. The first two PCR rounds used multiplex TRBV1-TRBV30 forward primers with a Cbeta reverse primer, each for about 10 cycles. TCRdb trimmed the raw reads at Q25, called clones with MiXCR and kept productive beta chains. Identical CDR3 proteins give one entry, which carries the most common genes and DNA. The sample contains tens of thousands of distinct CDR3 sequences, approximately 80% of them found a single time. The top ten clones comprise roughly a third of the sample.

Sequenced input: liver tumor tissue from sampling region 5. The cell subset or site label, as the study defines it: tumor region T5, tumor centre. The receptors originated from a man aged 35-49 years with primary liver carcinoma and hepatitis B virus infection.

Regarding this clonotype: The germline gene is not matched at one end of the junction; a read error may be the cause. The V and J genes are TRBV5-5 and TRBJ1-3; 7 nucleotides match TRBD1. CDR3 length equals 15 residues. CDR1 and CDR2 from the germline V gene are SGHKS and YYEKEE (reference sequence). This CDR3 reads CASRRDRISGITIHF. In nucleotides, the CDR3 is TGTGCCAGCAGACGGGACAGAATCTCTGGAATCACCATACATTTT.

Details on this clonotype: Because the CDR3 is missing its conserved closing phenylalanine or tryptophan, this is likely a read error. The rearrangement joins TRBV6-5 to TRBJ1-1; D gene uncertain. This CDR3 region has 13 residues. CDR1 and CDR2 (germline): MNHEY, SVGAGI. The CDR3 protein is CASGGQFNTEAFY. DNA of the CDR3: TGCGCCAGCGGCGGGCAGTTCAACACTGAAGCTTTCTAT.

For this clonotype: The missing conserved phenylalanine or tryptophan at the end of this CDR3 makes a read error likely. The chain uses TRBV6-6 and TRBJ1-3, with D perhaps TRBD1 (5 bases). The CDR3 is 15 amino acids. Germline CDR1 MNHNY, CDR2 SVGAGI (reference sequence). The CDR3, as DNA: TGTGCCAGCAGTTACGAAGGGGTTTCAGGAAACGCCATATATTTG. This gives the protein CASSYEGVSGNAIYL.

This clonotype was counted only a few times. As the CDR3 is not closed by the conserved phenylalanine or tryptophan, this likely results from a read error. The DNA is left out, because the CDR3 cannot be placed on it with certainty; the CDR3 is given as TCRdb lists it. CDR3 region: CASSYSDTETFL. The gene calls are TRBV6-6 and TRBJ1-1. Termini included, the CDR3 measures 12 amino acids. Germline-derived CDR1 and CDR2 are MNHNY and SVGAGI (reference sequence).

This clonotype came up many times. This chain links TRBV12-3 or TRBV12-4 with TRBJ1-5; D may be TRBD1 (5 bases). V lost 1 base and J 4 bases, leaving 23 bases between the germline ends. This CDR3 has 19 residues. DNA of the CDR3: TGTGCCAGCAGTTTAGATAAGGGCGGGTGGCAGGGCGTAAATCAGCCCCAGCATTTT. Protein: CASSLDKGGWQGVNQPQHF.

A word on this clonotype: A read error may produce the germline difference seen at one junction end. The V and J genes are TRBV4-1 and TRBJ2-2, with no clear D. Germline V lookup: CDR1 MGHRA, CDR2 YSYEKL. CDR3 size: 14 residues. CDR3 in DNA: TGCGCCAGCAGCCGAGATTCGGGTACCGTGGAGCTATTTTTT. Translating gives CASSRDSGTVELFF.

The V call is TRBV4-2, the J call TRBJ2-7, with 16 bases aligning to TRBD2. The V and J ends lost 6 bases and 10 bases, in that order; junction bases with no gene match: 18. CDR1 is LGHNA and CDR2 is YNFKEQ in the germline V gene. The CDR3 is 18 residues long. The CDR3: CASSRKPGLAGGPQEQYF. The CDR3 DNA follows: TGTGCCAGCAGTAGAAAACCGGGACTAGCGGGAGGGCCACAGGAACAGTACTTC.

The chain joins TRBV10-3 to TRBJ2-3; 7 bases map to TRBD2. Trimming removed 10 bases from V and 0 bases from J; junction bases left unmatched: 10. In germline, CDR1 is ENHRY, CDR2 SYGVKD. The CDR3 runs 15 residues. CDR3 loop: CATTSTLGSTDTQYF. CDR3 nucleotides: TGTGCCACGACTAGCACCCTCGGAAGCACAGATACGCAGTATTTT.

Comments on this clonotype: One end of the junction is discordant with germline, which a read error may explain. The rearrangement uses TRBV6-5 and TRBJ1-2; TRBD1 matches at 7 bases. Per the germline V gene, CDR1 is MNHEY and CDR2 is SVGAGI. The CDR3 has 13 amino acids. CDR3 in DNA: TGTGCCAGCATTTACCGACAGGGCGAAGGCTACACCTTC. Residues: CASIYRQGEGYTF.

Regarding this clonotype: The junction shows a germline mismatch at one end, possibly a read error. The CDR3 sequence is CATSPGLAGGPSSYNEQIF. As DNA, the CDR3 is TGTGCCACCAGCCCGGGACTAGCGGGAGGGCCGAGCTCCTACAATGAGCAGATCTTC. This chain joins TRBV10-3 and TRBJ2-1; 16 nucleotides line up with TRBD2. This CDR3 comprises 19 residues. Germline-derived CDR1 and CDR2 are ENHRY and SYGVKD.

Comment on this clonotype: Its ends do not fully match the called genes, so a read error is possible. CDR3 in amino acids: CASNPSWAGGGDTQYF. The DNA for the CDR3 is TGTGCCAGCAATCCATCTTGGGCGGGAGGAGGAGATACACAGTATTTT. The chain carries TRBV6-5 and TRBJ2-3, with 8 bases identical to TRBD2. The CDR3 is 16 amino acids. Germline assignment: CDR1 MNHEY and CDR2 SVGAGI.

This clonotype has a single count. Possible read error: a much larger clone is one base away. V is TRBV2 and J is TRBJ2-1, with TRBD1 identical over 11 bases. This CDR3 has 16 residues. Germline CDR1 is SNHLY and CDR2 is FYNNEI. V shed 6 bases and J 4 bases; nucleotides not matched to a gene: 8. CDR3: CASRSGTGGLYNEQFF. The CDR3 DNA follows: TGTGCCAGCAGGTCCGGGACAGGGGGTTTGTACAATGAGCAGTTCTTC.

J is TRBJ1-1 and V is TRBV6-2 or TRBV6-3, with TRBD1 as a possible D gene (6 bases). Per germline, CDR1 MNHEY and CDR2 SVGEGT. The CDR3 is made up of 15 amino acids. Trimming took off 2 bases at V and 1 base at J, with 11 bases between the two ends. This CDR3 reads CASSYRRGPNTEAFF. In DNA, the CDR3 is TGTGCCAGCAGTTACCGGCGGGGGCCGAACACTGAAGCTTTCTTT.

In regard to this clonotype: It is likely a read error, because the conserved phenylalanine at the end of the CDR3 is missing. No DNA is shown, since the ends of the CDR3 on it are uncertain; the CDR3 is the one TCRdb lists. The chain joins TRBV11-2 to TRBJ2-1; the table's D call of TRBD2 was not tested on the DNA. From germline, CDR1 is SGHAT and CDR2 FQNNGV. The CDR3 length is 14 residues, termini included. The CDR3 here is CASSLDSTPREQVL.

Notes on this clonotype: It is likely a read error, because the conserved phenylalanine at the end of the CDR3 is missing. The chain carries TRBV5-6 and TRBJ1-1; D is unclear. This CDR3 contains 16 residues. Germline CDR1 reads SGHDT; CDR2 reads YYEEEE. V was clipped by 6 bases and J by 10 bases, with 28 bases between them. CDR3 DNA: TGTGCCAGCAACCAGAATCACCCATACGGACGGGAGGGAGCTTTCCTT. It is translated as CASNQNHPYGREGAFL.

A word on this clonotype: The junction does not match germline at one end; this may be a read error. This rearrangement joins TRBV6-2 or TRBV6-3 to TRBJ2-1, with D perhaps TRBD2 (6 bases). Per germline, CDR1 MNHEY and CDR2 SVGEGT. The CDR3 consists of 24 residues. The CDR3 nucleotides are TGTGCTAGCAGTTACCCGCGGCCCGGCGGGGTGATCACCTATCGACATGACCGAGACAATGAGCAGTTCTTC. Translation: CASSYPRPGGVITYRHDRDNEQFF.

In this sample, this clonotype is medium-sized. The genes are TRBV12-3 or TRBV12-4 and TRBJ2-7; 11 nucleotides match TRBD1. The CDR3 extends over 15 amino acids. J was trimmed by 2 bases and V by 1 base; bases with no gene match: 1. Written as DNA, the CDR3 is TGTGCCAGCAGTTTAGGGACAGGGGGCACCTACGAGCAGTACTTC. It specifies CASSLGTGGTYEQYF.

In regard to this clonotype: This likely comes from a read error, as the CDR3 has no conserved phenylalanine or tryptophan at its end. This chain joins TRBV11-2 and TRBJ1-4, with D unclear. The germline V and J ends were trimmed by 0 bases and 6 bases, with 11 bases remaining between them. This CDR3 contains 15 residues. CDR1 is SGHAT and CDR2 is FQNNGV in the germline V gene. The CDR3 DNA reads TGTGCCAGCAGCTTAGACAGGTTCGCTGATGAAAAACTGTTTCTT. Its protein product is CASSLDRFADEKLFL.

The chain links TRBV29-1 to TRBJ2-7; D is uncertain. This CDR3 spans 11 amino acids. Germline loops: CDR1 SQVTM, CDR2 ANQGSEA. CDR3 region: CSVNKGYEQYF. CDR3 DNA: TGCAGTGTTAACAAGGGCTACGAGCAGTACTTC.

Worth noting for this clonotype: A read error may account for a junction end that differs from germline. The chain is built from TRBV13 and TRBJ2-7, with 8 bases matching TRBD1. The CDR3 covers 13 residues. Germline assignment: CDR1 PRHDT and CDR2 FYEKMQ (reference sequence). The CDR3 DNA is TGTGCCAGCAGCTTAGACAGGGGGAACGAGCAGCACTTC. Translating gives CASSLDRGNEQHF.

This clonotype was detected once. Without the conserved terminal phenylalanine or tryptophan, this CDR3 likely stems from a read error. J is TRBJ2-5 and V is TRBV29-1, with 7 nucleotides matching TRBD1. The junction had 13 bases not matched to a gene; V was cut back by 7 bases and J by 8 bases. Germline V lookup: CDR1 SQVTM, CDR2 ANQGSEA. CDR3 size: 13 residues. DNA of the CDR3: TGCAGCGGACTCACCCAGGGGGTGGAAACCCAGTACTCC. Protein: CSGLTQGVETQYS.

This clonotype is a singleton in its sample. This may arise from a read error, as a much more abundant clone is one base away. The chain recombines TRBV2 with TRBJ1-1; possible D gene TRBD1, 6 bases. V was cut by 11 bases and J by 1 base, with 14 bases left in between. Germline CDR1 and CDR2: SNHLY and FYNNEI. CDR3 length: 13 residues. The CDR3 sequence is CAGTGTTNTEAFF. CDR3 DNA sequence: TGTGCCGGCACCGGGACAACGAACACTGAAGCTTTCTTT.

Regarding this clonotype: The junction departs from the called germline gene at one end, perhaps through a read error. The genes are TRBV4-2 and TRBJ2-3; 9 bases match TRBD2. The germline V gene has CDR1 LGHNA and CDR2 YNFKEQ. This CDR3 has 18 residues. CDR3 bases: TGTGCCAGCAGCCAGGTGGCGCTTTTAGCGGGAGCGACAGATATGCAGTATTTT. This translates into CASSQVALLAGATDMQYF.

The CDR3 nucleotides read TGTGCCAGCAGTGAAATCAGATGGCAGGCCCTCGAGGGGGAGCTGTTTTTT. Translating it yields CASSEIRWQALEGELFF. This chain uses TRBV6-1 with TRBJ2-2, with unresolved D. The germline V gene has CDR1 MNHNS and CDR2 SASEGT. The V and J ends lost 2 bases and 8 bases respectively, with 21 bases between them. The CDR3 is 17 residues long.

Note on this clonotype: The missing conserved phenylalanine or tryptophan at the end of this CDR3 makes a read error likely. No DNA is shown, since the ends of the CDR3 on it are uncertain; the CDR3 is the one TCRdb lists. The rearrangement joins TRBV10-3 to TRBJ2-7; the D call TRBD1 from the table was never checked on the DNA. The length of the CDR3 is 12 amino acids, counting both ends. Looked up from germline, CDR1 is ENHRY and CDR2 is SYGVKD. The CDR3 sequence is CAICEAGQEQYL.

J is TRBJ2-3 and V is TRBV29-1; no clear D. Trimming cost V 3 bases and J 5 bases, with 6 bases left between them. The CDR3 sequence is 11 residues long. CDR1 SQVTM and CDR2 ANQGSEA come from the germline V gene. CDR3 sequence: CSVDNIDTQYF. The CDR3 DNA follows: TGCAGCGTTGACAACATAGATACGCAGTATTTT.

A note on this clonotype: A single base separates this from a much larger clone, so it may be a read error. This rearrangement joins TRBV30 to TRBJ1-2; TRBD1 agrees at 8 bases. After removal of 5 bases from V and 1 base from J, the junction contained 9 bases not matched to a gene. The CDR3 loop spans 15 amino acids. Germline-derived CDR1 and CDR2 are GTSNPN and SVGIG (reference sequence). CDR3: CAWYYVTGDNYGYTF. The CDR3 coding sequence is TGTGCCTGGTACTACGTGACAGGGGATAACTATGGCTACACCTTC.

About this clonotype itself: A much larger clonotype is one base distant, so this may be a read error. This chain links TRBV7-9 with TRBJ2-1; 8 nucleotides agree with TRBD2. Per germline, CDR1 SEHNR and CDR2 FQNEAQ (reference sequence). This CDR3 region has 14 residues. CDR3 in DNA: TGTGCCAGCAGCCCGGGACTAGGTCTCAATGAGCAGTTATTC. Residues: CASSPGLGLNEQLF.